This T cell receptor beta chain was recovered during a study of blood T cells in healthy people across ages. For the study at large: Template switching picked up about one barcoded beta molecule for each two T cells.

Study observations and caveats: Versus aged donors, long-lived donors had higher diversity and more naive CD4+ cells. Diversity of TCR beta correlated strongly with naive T cell percentage.

Through a sample-barcoded 5' primer and a J-beta primer mix, a second PCR was run for roughly 6 to 11 cycles. Every sample produced at least 2.5 million CDR3-containing paired-end reads. One entry per CDR3 protein, called by TCRdb with MiXCR from the 5' RACE reads. The top ten clones hold 7% to 9.5% of a sample with some 1.4 million distinct CDR3 sequences, around two fifths of them seen once. This clonotype has only a few counts. What it binds is unknown. Germline CDR1 is SGHRS and CDR2 is YFSETQ. V was clipped by 0 bases and J by 3 bases, with 11 bases between them. This CDR3 has 15 amino acids. The sequence came from a woman between 18 and 30 years old in good health. The chain couples TRBV5-1 to TRBJ2-3, with D unresolved. Sequencing was done on a sample of blood. The CDR3 loop reads CASSLDSSKTDTQYF. In nucleotides, the CDR3 is TGCGCCAGCAGCTTGGATTCAAGCAAAACAGATACGCAGTATTTT.